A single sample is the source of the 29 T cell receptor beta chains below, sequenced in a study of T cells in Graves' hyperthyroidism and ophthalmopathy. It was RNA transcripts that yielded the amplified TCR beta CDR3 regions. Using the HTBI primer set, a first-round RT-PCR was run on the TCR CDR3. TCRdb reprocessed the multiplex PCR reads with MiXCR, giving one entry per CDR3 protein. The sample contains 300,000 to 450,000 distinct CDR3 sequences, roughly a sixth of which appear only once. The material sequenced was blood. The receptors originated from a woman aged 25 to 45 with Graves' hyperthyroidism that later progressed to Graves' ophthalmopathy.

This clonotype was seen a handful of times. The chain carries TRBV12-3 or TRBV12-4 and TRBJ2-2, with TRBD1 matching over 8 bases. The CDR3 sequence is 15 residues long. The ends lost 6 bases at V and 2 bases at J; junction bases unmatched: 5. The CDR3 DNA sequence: TGTGCCAGCAGACTCGGGACAGGTAACACCGGGGAGCTGTTTTTT. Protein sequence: CASRLGTGNTGELFF.

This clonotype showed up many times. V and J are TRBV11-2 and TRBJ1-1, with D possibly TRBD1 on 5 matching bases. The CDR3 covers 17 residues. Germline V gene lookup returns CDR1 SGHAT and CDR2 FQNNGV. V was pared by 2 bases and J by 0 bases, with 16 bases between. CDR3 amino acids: CASSLPPGLGVNTEAFF. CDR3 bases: TGTGCCAGCAGCTTACCCCCCGGTTTAGGGGTGAACACTGAAGCTTTCTTT.

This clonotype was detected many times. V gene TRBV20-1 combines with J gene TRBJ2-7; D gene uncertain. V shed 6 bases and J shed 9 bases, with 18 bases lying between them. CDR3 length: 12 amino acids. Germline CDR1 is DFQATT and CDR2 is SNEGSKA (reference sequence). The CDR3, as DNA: TGCAGTGCGCCCAGCGCGGACCCCTCGCAGTACTTC. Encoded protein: CSAPSADPSQYF.

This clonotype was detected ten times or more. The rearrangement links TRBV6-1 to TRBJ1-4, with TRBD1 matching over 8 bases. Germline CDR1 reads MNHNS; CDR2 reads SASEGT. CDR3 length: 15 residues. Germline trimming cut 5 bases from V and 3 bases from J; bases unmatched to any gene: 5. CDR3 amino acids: CASSITGGANEKLFF. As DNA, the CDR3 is TGTGCCAGCAGTATAACAGGGGGAGCTAATGAAAAACTGTTTTTT.

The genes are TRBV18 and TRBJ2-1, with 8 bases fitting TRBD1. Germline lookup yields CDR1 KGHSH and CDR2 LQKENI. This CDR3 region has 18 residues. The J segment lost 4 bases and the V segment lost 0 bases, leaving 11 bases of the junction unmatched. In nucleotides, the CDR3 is TGTGCCAGCTCACCACCTCTGGACAGGGTAACTGTATACAATGAGCAGTTCTTC. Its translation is CASSPPLDRVTVYNEQFF.

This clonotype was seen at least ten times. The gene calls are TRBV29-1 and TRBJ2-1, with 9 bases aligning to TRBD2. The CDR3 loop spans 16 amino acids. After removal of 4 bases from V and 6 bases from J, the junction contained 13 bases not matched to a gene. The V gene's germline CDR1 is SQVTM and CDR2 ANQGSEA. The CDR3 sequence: CSVGVGGGVFGNEQFF. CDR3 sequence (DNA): TGCAGCGTTGGTGTGGGCGGGGGGGTCTTTGGCAATGAGCAGTTCTTC.

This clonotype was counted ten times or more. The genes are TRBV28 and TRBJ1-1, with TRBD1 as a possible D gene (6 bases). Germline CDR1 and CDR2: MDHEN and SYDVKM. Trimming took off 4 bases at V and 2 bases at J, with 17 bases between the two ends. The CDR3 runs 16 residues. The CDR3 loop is CASSSKRRGTNTEAFF. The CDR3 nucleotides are TGTGCCAGCAGTTCAAAGAGACGTGGGACAAACACTGAAGCTTTCTTT.

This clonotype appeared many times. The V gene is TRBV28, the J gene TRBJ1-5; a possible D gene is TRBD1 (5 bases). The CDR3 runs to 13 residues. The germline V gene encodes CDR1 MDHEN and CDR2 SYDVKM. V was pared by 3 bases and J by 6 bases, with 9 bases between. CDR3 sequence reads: CASSFLGAQPQHF. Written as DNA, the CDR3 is TGTGCCAGCAGTTTTCTAGGGGCTCAGCCCCAGCATTTT.

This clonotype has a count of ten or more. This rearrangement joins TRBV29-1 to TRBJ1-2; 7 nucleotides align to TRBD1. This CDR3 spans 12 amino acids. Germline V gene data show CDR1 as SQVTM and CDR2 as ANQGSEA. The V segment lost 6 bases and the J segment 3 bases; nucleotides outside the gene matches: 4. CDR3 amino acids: CSVPGQHYGYTF. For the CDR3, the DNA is TGCAGCGTCCCGGGACAGCACTATGGCTACACCTTC.

CDR3 region: CASSQQGQTGNTIYF. CDR3 bases: TGCGCCAGCAGCCAACAGGGACAGACTGGAAACACCATATATTTT. The chain is built from TRBV4-1 and TRBJ1-3, with TRBD1 identical over 7 bases. This CDR3 region has 15 residues. V lost 2 bases and J lost 2; bases outside the gene matches: 3. Germline CDR1 and CDR2: MGHRA and YSYEKL.

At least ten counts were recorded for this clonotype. The CDR3 region is CASSSTGLAPTDTQYF. CDR3 in DNA: TGTGCCAGCAGTTCCACCGGACTAGCTCCAACAGATACGCAGTATTTT. V and J are TRBV12-3 or TRBV12-4 and TRBJ2-3; the match to TRBD2 covers 8 bases. V lost 4 bases and J lost 3; bases outside the gene matches: 9. This CDR3 has 16 residues.

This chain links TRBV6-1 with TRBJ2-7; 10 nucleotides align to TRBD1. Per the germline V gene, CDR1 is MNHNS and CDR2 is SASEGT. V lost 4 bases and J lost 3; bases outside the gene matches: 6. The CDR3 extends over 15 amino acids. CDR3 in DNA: TGTGCCAGCAGTGCACCGCGGACAGGGGGCTACGAGCAGTACTTC. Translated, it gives CASSAPRTGGYEQYF.

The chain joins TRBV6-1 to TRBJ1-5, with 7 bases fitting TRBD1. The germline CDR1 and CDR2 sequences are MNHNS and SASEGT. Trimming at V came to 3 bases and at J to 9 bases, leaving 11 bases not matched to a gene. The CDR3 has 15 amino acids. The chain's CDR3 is CASSEYDRVQSPQHF. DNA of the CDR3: TGTGCCAGCAGTGAGTACGACAGGGTCCAATCGCCCCAGCATTTT.

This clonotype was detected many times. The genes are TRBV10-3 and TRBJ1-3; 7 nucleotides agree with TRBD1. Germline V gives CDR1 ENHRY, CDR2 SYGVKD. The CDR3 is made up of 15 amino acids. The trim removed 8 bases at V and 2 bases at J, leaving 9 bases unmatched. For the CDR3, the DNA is TGTGCCATCGGGCCGGGACAGCAAACTGGAAACACCATATATTTT. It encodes CAIGPGQQTGNTIYF.

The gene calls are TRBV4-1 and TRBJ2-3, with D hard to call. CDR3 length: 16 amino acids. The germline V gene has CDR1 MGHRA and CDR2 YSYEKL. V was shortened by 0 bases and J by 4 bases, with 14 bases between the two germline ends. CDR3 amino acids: CASSQDVERTPDTQYF. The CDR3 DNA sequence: TGCGCCAGCAGCCAAGATGTCGAGCGTACTCCAGATACGCAGTATTTT.

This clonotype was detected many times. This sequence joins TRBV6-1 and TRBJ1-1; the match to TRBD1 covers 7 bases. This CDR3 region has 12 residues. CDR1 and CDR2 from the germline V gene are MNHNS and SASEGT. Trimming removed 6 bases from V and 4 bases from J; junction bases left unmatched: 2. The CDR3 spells CASSHRGTEAFF. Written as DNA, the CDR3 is TGTGCCAGCAGCCACAGGGGCACTGAAGCTTTCTTT.

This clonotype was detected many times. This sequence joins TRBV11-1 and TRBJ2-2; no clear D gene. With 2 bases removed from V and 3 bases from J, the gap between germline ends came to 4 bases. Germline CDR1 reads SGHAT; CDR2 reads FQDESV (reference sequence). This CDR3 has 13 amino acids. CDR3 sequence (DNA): TGTGCCAGCAGCTTATCCGACACCGGGGAGCTGTTTTTT. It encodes CASSLSDTGELFF.

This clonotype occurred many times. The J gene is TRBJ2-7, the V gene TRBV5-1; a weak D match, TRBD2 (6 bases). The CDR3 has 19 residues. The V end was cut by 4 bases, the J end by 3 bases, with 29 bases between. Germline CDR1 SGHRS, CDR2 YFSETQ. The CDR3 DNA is TGCGCCAGCAGCGTCTCGGGAGAAGAGGACCTCTCGTTCTGCTACGAGCAGTACTTC. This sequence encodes CASSVSGEEDLSFCYEQYF.

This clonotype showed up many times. The CDR3 region is CASNRGTPSGANVLTF. CDR3 DNA: TGCGCCAGCAATCGAGGGACACCCTCTGGGGCCAACGTCCTGACTTTC. This chain links TRBV10-2 with TRBJ2-6, with a tentative D call TRBD1 (6 bases). The CDR3 runs 16 residues. Germline V lookup: CDR1 WSHSY, CDR2 SAAADI. V lost 7 bases, J lost 0 bases, and 13 bases lay in between.

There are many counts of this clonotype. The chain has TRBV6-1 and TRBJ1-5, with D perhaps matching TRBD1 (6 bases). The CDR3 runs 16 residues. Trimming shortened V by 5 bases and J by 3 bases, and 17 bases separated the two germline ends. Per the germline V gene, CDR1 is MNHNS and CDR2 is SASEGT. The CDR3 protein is CASSNLQGGNNQPQHF. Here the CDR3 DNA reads TGTGCCAGCAGTAACCTACAGGGAGGAAACAATCAGCCCCAGCATTTT.

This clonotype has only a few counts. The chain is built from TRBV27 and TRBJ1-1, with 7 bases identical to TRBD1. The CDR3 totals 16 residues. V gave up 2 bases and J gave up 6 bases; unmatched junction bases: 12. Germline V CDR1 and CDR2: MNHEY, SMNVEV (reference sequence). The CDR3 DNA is TGTGCCAGCAGTTTAATAGTAGCGAGGGGGCCGTCTGAAGCTTTCTTT. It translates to CASSLIVARGPSEAFF.

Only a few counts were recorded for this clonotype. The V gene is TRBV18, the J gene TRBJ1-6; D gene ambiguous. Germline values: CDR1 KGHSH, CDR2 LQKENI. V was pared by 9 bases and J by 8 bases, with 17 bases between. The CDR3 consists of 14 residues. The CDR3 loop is CARGLPFPYSPLHF. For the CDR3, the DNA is TGTGCCAGAGGACTACCTTTTCCCTATTCACCCCTCCACTTT.

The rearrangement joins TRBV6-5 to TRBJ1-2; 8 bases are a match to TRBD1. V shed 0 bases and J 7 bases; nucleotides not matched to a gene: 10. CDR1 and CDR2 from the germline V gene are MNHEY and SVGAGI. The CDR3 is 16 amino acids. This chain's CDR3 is CASSYSGRGRGSGYTF. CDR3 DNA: TGTGCCAGCAGTTACTCAGGCAGGGGGCGCGGGTCTGGCTACACCTTC.

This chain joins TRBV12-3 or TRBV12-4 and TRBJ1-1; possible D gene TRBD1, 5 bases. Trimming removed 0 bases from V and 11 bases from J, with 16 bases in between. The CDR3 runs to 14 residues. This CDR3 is CASSLAKQASGAFF. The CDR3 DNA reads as TGTGCCAGCAGTTTAGCTAAACAGGCCTCGGGCGCTTTCTTT.

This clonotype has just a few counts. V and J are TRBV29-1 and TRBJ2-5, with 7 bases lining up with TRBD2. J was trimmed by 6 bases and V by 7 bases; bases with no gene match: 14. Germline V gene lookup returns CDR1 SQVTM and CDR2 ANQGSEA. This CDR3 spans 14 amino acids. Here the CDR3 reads CSDTSATGPQTQYF. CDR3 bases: TGCAGCGATACTAGCGCGACGGGCCCACAGACCCAGTACTTC. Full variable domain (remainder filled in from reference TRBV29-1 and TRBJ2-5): SAVISQKPSRDICQRGTSLTIQCQVDSQVTMMFWYRQQPGQSLTLIATANQGSEATYESGFVIDKFPISRPNLTFSTLTVSNMSPEDSSIYLCSDTSATGPQTQYFGPGTRLLVL.

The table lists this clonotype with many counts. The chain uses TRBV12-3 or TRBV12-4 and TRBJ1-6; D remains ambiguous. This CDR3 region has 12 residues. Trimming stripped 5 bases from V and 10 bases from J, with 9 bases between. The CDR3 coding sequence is TGTGCCAGCAGTGTGATGGGCTCACCCCTCCACTTT. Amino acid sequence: CASSVMGSPLHF.

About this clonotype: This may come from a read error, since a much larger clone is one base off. CDR3 in amino acids: CVSSFSLVGGYQETQYF. The CDR3 nucleotides are TGTGTCAGCAGCTTCTCGCTAGTCGGTGGATATCAAGAGACCCAGTACTTC. This rearrangement joins TRBV7-9 to TRBJ2-5; no definite D call. The germline V gene has CDR1 SEHNR and CDR2 FQNEAQ (reference sequence). The CDR3 sequence is 17 residues long.

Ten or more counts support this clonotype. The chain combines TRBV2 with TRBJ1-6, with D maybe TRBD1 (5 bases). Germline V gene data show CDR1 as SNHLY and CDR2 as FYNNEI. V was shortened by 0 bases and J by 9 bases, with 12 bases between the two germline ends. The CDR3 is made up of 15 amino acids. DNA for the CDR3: TGTGCCAGCAGTGAAGCAGCAGTGGGGGTTTCACCCCTCCACTTT. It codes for CASSEAAVGVSPLHF.

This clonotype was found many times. In nucleotides, the CDR3 is TGTGCCAGCAGTGCCGGGACCCCAGGTTACGAGCAGTACTTC. The encoded protein is CASSAGTPGYEQYF. The rearrangement links TRBV2 to TRBJ2-7, with D perhaps given as TRBD1 or TRBD2 (5 bases each). The CDR3 contains 14 residues. The germline V gene has CDR1 SNHLY and CDR2 FYNNEI. V was trimmed by 4 bases and J by 4 bases, leaving 14 bases between them.